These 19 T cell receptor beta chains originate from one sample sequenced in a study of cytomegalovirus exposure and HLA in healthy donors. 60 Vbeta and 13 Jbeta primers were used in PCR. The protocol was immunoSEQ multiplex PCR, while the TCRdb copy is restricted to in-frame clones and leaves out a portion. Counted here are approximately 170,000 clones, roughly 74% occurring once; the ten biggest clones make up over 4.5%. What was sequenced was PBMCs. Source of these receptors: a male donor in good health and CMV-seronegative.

CDR3 residues: CASSLTAGAVRTEAFF. In nucleotides, the CDR3 is TGTGCCAGCAGTTTGACCGCGGGGGCGGTTAGGACTGAAGCTTTCTTT. This chain uses TRBV27 with TRBJ1-1, with D tentatively TRBD1 (6 bases). Germline V CDR1 and CDR2: MNHEY, SMNVEV (reference sequence). The CDR3 sequence is 16 residues long. Trimming stripped 3 bases from V and 5 bases from J, with 19 bases between.

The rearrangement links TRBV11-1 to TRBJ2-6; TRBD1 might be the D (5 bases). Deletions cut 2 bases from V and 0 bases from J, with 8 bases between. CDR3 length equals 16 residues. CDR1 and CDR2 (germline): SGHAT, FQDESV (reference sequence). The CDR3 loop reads CASSLPTGSGANVLTF. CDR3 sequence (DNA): TGTGCCAGCAGCTTACCCACAGGCTCTGGGGCCAACGTCCTGACTTTC. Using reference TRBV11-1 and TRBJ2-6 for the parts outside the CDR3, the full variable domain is EAEVAQSPRYKITEKSQAVAFWCDPISGHATLYWYRQILGQGPELLVQFQDESVVDDSQLPKDRFSAERLKGVDSTLKIQPAELGDSAMYLCASSLPTGSGANVLTFGAGSRLTVL.

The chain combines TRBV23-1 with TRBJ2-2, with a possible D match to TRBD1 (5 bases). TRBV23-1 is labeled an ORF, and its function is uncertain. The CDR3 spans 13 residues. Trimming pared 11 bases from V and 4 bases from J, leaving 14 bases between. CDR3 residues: CARTQVITGELFF. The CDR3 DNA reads TGCGCCCGGACACAGGTAATCACCGGGGAGCTGTTTTTT.

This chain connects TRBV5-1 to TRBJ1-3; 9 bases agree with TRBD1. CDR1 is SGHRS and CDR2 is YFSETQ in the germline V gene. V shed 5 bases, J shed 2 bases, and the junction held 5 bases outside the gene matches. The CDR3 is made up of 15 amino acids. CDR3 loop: CASSRQGGPGNTIYF. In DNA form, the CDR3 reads TGCGCCAGCAGTAGACAGGGGGGTCCTGGAAACACCATATATTTT.

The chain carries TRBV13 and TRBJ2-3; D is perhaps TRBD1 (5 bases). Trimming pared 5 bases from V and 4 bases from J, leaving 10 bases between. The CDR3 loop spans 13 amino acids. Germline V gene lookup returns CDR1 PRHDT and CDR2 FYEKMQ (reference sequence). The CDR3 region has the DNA TGTGCCAGCAGCGCCTTCAGGGCAGATACGCAGTATTTT. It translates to CASSAFRADTQYF.

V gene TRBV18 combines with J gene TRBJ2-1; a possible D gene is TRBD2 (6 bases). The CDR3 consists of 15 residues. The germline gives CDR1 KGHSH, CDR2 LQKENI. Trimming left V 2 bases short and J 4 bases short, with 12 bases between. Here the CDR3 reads CASSPGGNIYNEQFF. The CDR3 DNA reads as TGTGCCAGCTCACCAGGGGGGAACATATACAATGAGCAGTTCTTC.

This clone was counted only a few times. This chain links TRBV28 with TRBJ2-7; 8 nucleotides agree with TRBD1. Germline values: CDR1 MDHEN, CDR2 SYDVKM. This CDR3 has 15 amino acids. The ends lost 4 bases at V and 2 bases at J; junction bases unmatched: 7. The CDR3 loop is CASSSHGQGPYEQYF. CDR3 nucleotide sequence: TGTGCCAGCAGTTCGCATGGACAGGGTCCCTACGAGCAGTACTTC. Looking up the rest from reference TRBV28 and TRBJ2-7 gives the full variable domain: DVKVTQSSRYLVKRTGEKVFLECVQDMDHENMFWYRQDPGLGLRLIYFSYDVKMKEKGDIPEGYSVSREKKERFSLILESASTNQTSMYLCASSSHGQGPYEQYFGPGTRLTVT.

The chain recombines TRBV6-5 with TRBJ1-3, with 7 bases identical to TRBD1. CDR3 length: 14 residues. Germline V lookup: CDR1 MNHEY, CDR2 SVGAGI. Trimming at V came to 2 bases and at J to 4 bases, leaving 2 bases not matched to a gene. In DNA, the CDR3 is TGTGCCAGCAGTTACAAGGACAGGGGAAACACCATATATTTT. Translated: CASSYKDRGNTIYF.

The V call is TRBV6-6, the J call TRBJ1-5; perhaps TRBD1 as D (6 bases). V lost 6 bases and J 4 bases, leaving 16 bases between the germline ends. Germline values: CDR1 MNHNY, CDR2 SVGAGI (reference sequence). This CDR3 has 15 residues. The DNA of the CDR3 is TGTGCCAGCAGCTTGACAGGTTATCCGAATCAGCCCCAGCATTTT. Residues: CASSLTGYPNQPQHF.

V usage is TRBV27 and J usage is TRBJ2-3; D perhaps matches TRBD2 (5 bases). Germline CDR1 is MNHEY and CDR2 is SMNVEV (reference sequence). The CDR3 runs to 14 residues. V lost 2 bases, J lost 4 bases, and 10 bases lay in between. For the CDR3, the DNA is TGTGCCAGCAGTTTAGGAAAAGCGGCAGATACGCAGTATTTT. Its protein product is CASSLGKAADTQYF.

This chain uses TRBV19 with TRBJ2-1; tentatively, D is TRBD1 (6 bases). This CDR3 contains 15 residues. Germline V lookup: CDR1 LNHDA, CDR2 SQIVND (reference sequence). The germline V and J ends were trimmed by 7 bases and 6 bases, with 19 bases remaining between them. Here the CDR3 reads CASIGGYTPSNEQFF. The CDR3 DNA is TGTGCCAGTATTGGGGGCTATACGCCGTCCAATGAGCAGTTCTTC. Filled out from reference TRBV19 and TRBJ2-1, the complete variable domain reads DGGITQSPKYLFRKEGQNVTLSCEQNLNHDAMYWYRQDPGQGLRLIYYSQIVNDFQKGDIAEGYSVSREKKESFPLTVTSAQKNPTAFYLCASIGGYTPSNEQFFGPGTRLTVL.

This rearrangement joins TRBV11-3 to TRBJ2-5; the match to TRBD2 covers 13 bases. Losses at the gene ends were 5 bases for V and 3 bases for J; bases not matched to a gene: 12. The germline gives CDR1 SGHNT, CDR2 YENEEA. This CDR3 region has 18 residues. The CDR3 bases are TGTGCCAGCAGCCCCGGACTAGCGGGAGCTGGGGGCAAAGAGACCCAGTACTTC. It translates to CASSPGLAGAGGKETQYF.

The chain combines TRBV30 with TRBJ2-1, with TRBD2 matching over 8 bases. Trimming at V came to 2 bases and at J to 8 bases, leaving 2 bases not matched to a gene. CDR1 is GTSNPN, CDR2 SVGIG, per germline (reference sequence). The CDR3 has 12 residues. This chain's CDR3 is CAWSQAGDEQFF. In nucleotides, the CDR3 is TGTGCCTGGAGTCAAGCGGGAGATGAGCAGTTCTTC.

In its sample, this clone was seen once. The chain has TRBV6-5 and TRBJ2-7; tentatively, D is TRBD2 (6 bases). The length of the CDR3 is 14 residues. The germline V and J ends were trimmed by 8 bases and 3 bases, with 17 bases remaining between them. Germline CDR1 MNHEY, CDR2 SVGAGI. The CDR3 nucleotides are TGTGCCAGCGGGTCGGGGGAGGCCAGCTACGAGCAGTACTTC. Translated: CASGSGEASYEQYF.

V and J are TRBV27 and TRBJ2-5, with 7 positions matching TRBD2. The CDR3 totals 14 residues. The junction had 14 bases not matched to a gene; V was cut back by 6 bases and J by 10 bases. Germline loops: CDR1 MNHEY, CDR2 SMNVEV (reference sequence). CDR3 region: CASRGGTNRRSQYF. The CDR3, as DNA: TGTGCCAGCAGGGGAGGGACTAACCGACGGAGCCAGTACTTC.

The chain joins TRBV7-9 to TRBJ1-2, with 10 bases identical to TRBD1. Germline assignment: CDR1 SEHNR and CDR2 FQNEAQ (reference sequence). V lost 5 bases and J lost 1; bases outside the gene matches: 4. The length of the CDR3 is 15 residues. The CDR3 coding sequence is TGTGCCAGCAGCCGACAGGGGGCGATTAACTATGGCTACACCTTC. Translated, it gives CASSRQGAINYGYTF.

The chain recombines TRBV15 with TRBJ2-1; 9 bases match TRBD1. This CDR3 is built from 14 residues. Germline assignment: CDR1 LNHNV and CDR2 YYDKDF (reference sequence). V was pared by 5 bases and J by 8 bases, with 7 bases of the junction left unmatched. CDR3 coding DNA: TGTGCCACCAGCCCCCGACAGGGGGGCTATGAGCAGTTCTTC. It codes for CATSPRQGGYEQFF.

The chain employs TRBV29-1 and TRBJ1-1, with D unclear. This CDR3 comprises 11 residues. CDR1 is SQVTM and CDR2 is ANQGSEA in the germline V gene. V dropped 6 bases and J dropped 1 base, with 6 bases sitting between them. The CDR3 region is CSVPKNTEAFF. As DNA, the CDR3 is TGCAGCGTCCCCAAGAACACTGAAGCTTTCTTT.

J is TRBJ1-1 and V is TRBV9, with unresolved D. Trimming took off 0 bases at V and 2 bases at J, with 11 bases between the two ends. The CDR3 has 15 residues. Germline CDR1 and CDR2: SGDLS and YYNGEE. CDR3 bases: TGTGCCAGCAGCGTAGGGGAGGTCAGTAACACTGAAGCTTTCTTT. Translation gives CASSVGEVSNTEAFF.